The source of this T cell receptor beta chain is a study of blood T cell repertoires in COVID-19 (dated by TCRdb to between 2020 and 2021). In terms of the full investigation: The collaborator samples originated in the United States, Italy and Spain and spanned the acute and convalescent phases of COVID-19. A de-identified subject ID, COVID-19 status, age in years and sex were almost always included in the sample metadata. The samples were drawn from the first 160 participants of the ongoing ImmuneRACE study and from 950 to 1,500 subjects provided by 6 global collaborators. The prospective study material was composed of cDNA or gDNA derived from T cells, B-cell-depleted T cells, or PBMCs. The repertoires were released in a freely available public database meant as a resource for research on the immune response to SARS-CoV-2. Deeply sampled blood TCRbeta repertoires from subjects exposed to, actively infected with, or recovered from COVID-19 were included in the dataset. Where HLA class I and class II types were available, the types were taken from metadata supplied by the sample provider, not from assay-based typing.

The CDR3 holds 13 amino acids from the cysteine to the phenylalanine. Of the read, only the CDR3 DNA is kept; its 39 bases are in frame from base 1. Taken from the germline V gene, the CDR1 and CDR2 loops are SGHDN and FVKESK. The trim is 1 base for V and 5 bases for J, with a gap of 8 bases between the germline ends. Results the study describes overall, beyond this receptor: Clinical and demographic metadata were provided uncurated, with the amount varying by source and participant.

The immunoSEQ Assay, a bias-controlled multiplex PCR, was used to amplify TCRbeta CDR3 regions from genomic DNA. Per the source publication's procedure: The number of nucleated cells in each sample was estimated from the amplification of reference gene primers within the assay. To quantify the absolute abundance of each unique TCRbeta CDR3 rearrangement, sequence reads were collapsed and filtered. For each sample, productive Simpson clonality was calculated as the square root of Simpson's diversity index across productive rearrangements. TCRdb obtained this table from immuneACCESS and retained in-frame rearrangements with V and J assigned. These tables miss some clones; where compared with another copy, unresolved V genes account for less than half of the shortfall, and the remainder is unexplained. That table gives V, J and clone size, and the DNA gave D and trimming. The sample table records about 120,000 clones; roughly three quarters of these occur just once. The top ten hold less than 2.5% of the sample.

There are many counts of this clone. Its target antigen remains unknown. No quality values exist for individual bases; no much larger clone is one base distant. Each collaborating institution followed its own protocols to collect whole blood in K2EDTA tubes. For TCRbeta analysis, collaborators shipped samples in one of three forms: frozen whole blood, isolated PBMCs, or DNA extracted from either of those sample types. The source of this sequence is a woman in her 70s with acute or convalescent COVID-19. The sample consisted of peripheral blood. The receptor chain draws on TRBV14 and TRBJ1-1, and possibly TRBD1, on 5 matching bases. In nucleotide form, the sequence is TGTGCCAGCAGCCAAGCGGGACTTACTGAAGCTTTCTTT. Translated, it gives CASSQAGLTEAFF.